A single sample gave rise to the 26 T cell receptor beta chains below, sequenced in a study of T-cell reconstitution after alpha-beta-depleted transplantation in children. This sample's TCRbeta library carried unique molecular identifier barcodes. One entry per CDR3 protein results from TCRdb running MiXCR on the PCR reads. The sample gives about 360,000 distinct CDR3 sequences, about 14% of which show up once; approximately 4.3% is in the top ten. The sequencing here drew on PBMCs, taken from the stem cell graft. These TCRs come from a human donor who donated a stem cell graft to a child with Fanconi anemia.

In this sample, this clonotype turned up a few times. The chain joins TRBV18 to TRBJ1-1, with D tentatively TRBD1 (5 bases). Trimming pared 3 bases from V and 6 bases from J, leaving 11 bases between. CDR3 length: 13 amino acids. Germline V CDR1 and CDR2: KGHSH, LQKENI. Here the CDR3 reads CASSPSGGPEAFF. CDR3 in DNA: TGTGCCAGCTCACCTTCTGGGGGACCTGAAGCTTTCTTT.

Concerning this clonotype: This may come from a read error, since a much larger clone is one base off. Without the conserved terminal phenylalanine or tryptophan, this CDR3 likely stems from a read error. J is TRBJ1-1 and V is TRBV7-6; a weak D match, TRBD1 (6 bases). CDR1 and CDR2 (germline): SGHVS, FNYEAQ. V was pared by 5 bases and J by 3 bases, with 19 bases between. This CDR3 is built from 16 residues. CDR3 loop: CASSLTPRGAHTEAFC. In DNA, the CDR3 is TGTGCCAGCAGCCTGACACCCCGGGGGGCCCACACTGAAGCTTTCTGT.

A remark on this clonotype: A read error is possible here, since a much larger clone lies one base away. This chain links TRBV12-3 or TRBV12-4 with TRBJ2-2; TRBD1 matches at 8 bases. This CDR3 region has 13 residues. V shed 5 bases, J shed 6 bases, and the junction held 2 bases outside the gene matches. The CDR3 bases are TGTGCCAGCAGTACGACAGGGGCCGGGGAGCTGTTTTTT. Amino acids: CASSTTGAGELFF.

This clonotype was seen a handful of times. The chain couples TRBV2 to TRBJ2-3, with D possibly matching TRBD2 (6 bases). The germline CDR1 and CDR2 sequences are SNHLY and FYNNEI. Between the trimmed V and J ends, which lost 6 bases and 3 bases, there was a span of 13 bases. The CDR3 contains 14 residues. The CDR3 DNA is TGTGCCAGCAGAGGAGGGGTCTGGACAGATACGCAGTATTTT. It codes for CASRGGVWTDTQYF. Full variable domain (missing parts from reference TRBV2 and TRBJ2-3): EPEVTQTPSHQVTQMGQEVILRCVPISNHLYFYWYRQILGQKVEFLVSFYNNEISEKSEIFDDQFSVERPDGSNFTLKIRSTKLEDSAMYFCASRGGVWTDTQYFGPGTRLTVL.

This clonotype was picked up many times. The chain has TRBV2 and TRBJ2-5; 7 bases align to TRBD1. The CDR3 totals 12 residues. Germline V lookup: CDR1 SNHLY, CDR2 FYNNEI. V gave up 6 bases and J gave up 4 bases; unmatched junction bases: 2. CDR3 nucleotide sequence: TGTGCCAGCAGGGGGGACAGAGAGACCCAGTACTTC. Translated, it gives CASRGDRETQYF.

In its sample, this clonotype was seen a few times. The V call is TRBV10-2, the J call TRBJ2-1, with D possibly called TRBD1 or TRBD2 (7 bases each). V was clipped by 6 bases and J by 4 bases, with 13 bases between them. The CDR3 spans 14 residues. Germline CDR1 WSHSY, CDR2 SAAADI. The CDR3, as DNA: TGCGCCAGCAGGGGGGGGGACAGTTACAATGAGCAGTTCTTC. Translation: CASRGGDSYNEQFF.

This clonotype was counted between two and nine times. J is TRBJ2-5 and V is TRBV29-1; no clear D gene. The germline V gene has CDR1 SQVTM and CDR2 ANQGSEA. The CDR3 contains 12 residues. The V end was cut by 4 bases, the J end by 2 bases, with 8 bases between. The CDR3: CSVGGRQETQYF. DNA for the CDR3: TGCAGCGTTGGTGGAAGACAAGAGACCCAGTACTTC. Full variable domain (rest looked up from reference TRBV29-1 and TRBJ2-5): SAVISQKPSRDICQRGTSLTIQCQVDSQVTMMFWYRQQPGQSLTLIATANQGSEATYESGFVIDKFPISRPNLTFSTLTVSNMSPEDSSIYLCSVGGRQETQYFGPGTRLLVL.

This clonotype was found a few times. This chain links TRBV7-2 with TRBJ2-7; 13 bases fit TRBD2. CDR3 length: 15 residues. From germline, CDR1 is SGHTA and CDR2 FQGNSA. V was clipped by 5 bases and J by 9 bases; unmatched bases: 10. The CDR3 is CASSPRLAGGWGQYF. Written as DNA, the CDR3 is TGTGCCAGCAGCCCCAGACTAGCGGGGGGCTGGGGGCAGTACTTC. Combining the CDR3 with reference TRBV7-2 and TRBJ2-7 gives the whole variable domain GAGVSQSPSNKVTEKGKDVELRCDPISGHTALYWYRQSLGQGLEFLIYFQGNSAPDKSGLPSDRFSAERTGGSVSTLTIQRTQQEDSAVYLCASSPRLAGGWGQYFGPGTRLTVT.

A few counts support this clonotype. The chain carries TRBV7-2 and TRBJ2-7, with D perhaps matching TRBD1 or TRBD2 (6 bases each). Germline CDR1 is SGHTA and CDR2 is FQGNSA. V was shortened by 1 base and J by 4 bases, with 14 bases between the two germline ends. The CDR3 contains 15 residues. CDR3 DNA sequence: TGTGCCAGCAGCTTAGAGGGGGGCGCCTCTTACGAGCAGTACTTC. The encoded protein is CASSLEGGASYEQYF.

This clonotype came up many times. DNA of the CDR3: TGTGCCAGCAGCGCCGGGACTGCCAATGAAAAACTGTTTTTT. Translating gives CASSAGTANEKLFF. V and J are TRBV7-6 and TRBJ1-4; a weak D match, TRBD1 (5 bases). V was shortened by 5 bases and J by 5 bases, with 12 bases between the two germline ends. The germline V gene encodes CDR1 SGHVS and CDR2 FNYEAQ. The CDR3 loop spans 14 amino acids.

This clonotype was picked up many times. The V gene is TRBV5-1, the J gene TRBJ1-6, with 7 bases matching TRBD1. The CDR3 has 14 amino acids. With 8 bases clipped from V and 7 bases from J, the junction kept 9 bases outside the gene matches. Germline CDR1 is SGHRS and CDR2 is YFSETQ. The CDR3 region has the DNA TGCGCCAGTCACAACACAGGGGAGAATTCACCCCTCCACTTT. Translated: CASHNTGENSPLHF. Drawing the rest from reference TRBV5-1 and TRBJ1-6, the complete variable domain is KAGVTQTPRYLIKTRGQQVTLSCSPISGHRSVSWYQQTPGQGLQFLFEYFSETQRNKGNFPGRFSGRQFSNSRSEMNVSTLELGDSALYLCASHNTGENSPLHFGNGTRLTVT.

This clonotype was recorded many times. The V and J genes are TRBV5-4 and TRBJ1-2; no definite D call. V was clipped by 5 bases and J by 2 bases, with 10 bases between them. The CDR3 extends over 13 amino acids. Germline CDR1 is SGHNT and CDR2 is YYREEE (reference sequence). CDR3 sequence (DNA): TGTGCCAGCAGGCTGGCTCCAAACTATGGCTACACCTTC. It yields the protein CASRLAPNYGYTF.

This chain connects TRBV24-1 to TRBJ2-3; possibly TRBD1 for D (5 bases). The germline V gene encodes CDR1 KGHDR and CDR2 SFDVKD. Trimming stripped 5 bases from V and 4 bases from J, with 12 bases between. The CDR3 length is 14 residues. The CDR3 nucleotides read TGTGCCACCAGTGCGTCAGGGTTCGCAGATACGCAGTATTTT. As protein: CATSASGFADTQYF.

A few counts support this clonotype. The genes are TRBV6-2 or TRBV6-3 and TRBJ2-7; TRBD2 matches at 9 bases. The V and J ends lost 5 bases and 6 bases, in that order; junction bases with no gene match: 8. The V gene's germline CDR1 is MNHEY and CDR2 SVGEGT. This CDR3 has 14 residues. The CDR3 bases are TGTGCCAGCAGTCAGGGACTAGCCACTACCGAGCAGTACGTC. Its translation is CASSQGLATTEQYV.

The chain has TRBV5-1 and TRBJ2-5, with TRBD1 identical over 9 bases. Germline-derived CDR1 and CDR2 are SGHRS and YFSETQ. The CDR3 is 15 amino acids. After removal of 3 bases from V and 5 bases from J, the junction contained 8 bases not matched to a gene. The CDR3 protein is CASSSTGGSQETQYF. The CDR3 region has the DNA TGCGCCAGCAGCTCAACAGGGGGCTCCCAGGAGACCCAGTACTTC.

The chain recombines TRBV28 with TRBJ2-1; 9 bases are shared with TRBD1. Germline CDR1 and CDR2: MDHEN and SYDVKM. Losses at the gene ends were 3 bases for V and 0 bases for J; bases not matched to a gene: 24. The CDR3 extends over 23 amino acids. In DNA form, the CDR3 reads TGTGCCAGCAGTTTTTCAAAAGTTGACGGACGGGGACAGGGCGTTGGCTCCTACAATGAGCAGTTCTTC. Translating it yields CASSFSKVDGRGQGVGSYNEQFF.

The chain joins TRBV30 to TRBJ2-3; 7 nucleotides line up with TRBD2. With V trimmed by 1 base and J by 2 bases, 9 bases remained unmatched. The CDR3 is made up of 16 amino acids. Germline-derived CDR1 and CDR2 are GTSNPN and SVGIG (reference sequence). CDR3 loop: CAWSALAGEFTDTQYF. In DNA form, the CDR3 reads TGTGCCTGGAGTGCCTTGGCGGGGGAGTTCACAGATACGCAGTATTTT.

This clonotype turned up a few times. The CDR3 loop reads CASSRRASGPYNEQFF. CDR3 nucleotide sequence: TGTGCCAGCAGCCGCAGGGCCTCAGGGCCCTACAATGAGCAGTTCTTC. The chain couples TRBV3-1 to TRBJ2-1, with TRBD1 as a possible D gene (5 bases). Germline V gene data show CDR1 as LGHDT and CDR2 as YNNKEL (reference sequence). V was pared by 4 bases and J by 2 bases, with 15 bases between. The CDR3 is 16 amino acids.

This clonotype was seen many times. The V and J genes are TRBV24-1 and TRBJ2-1; no clear D. CDR3 size: 13 residues. The V gene's germline CDR1 is KGHDR and CDR2 SFDVKD. The V gene lost 2 bases and the J gene lost 6 bases, with 7 bases spanning the gap. This chain's CDR3 is CATSDWSTNEQFF. CDR3 sequence (DNA): TGTGCCACCAGTGATTGGAGCACCAATGAGCAGTTCTTC.

This clonotype has only a few counts. The chain recombines TRBV6-5 with TRBJ1-1; the D is unclear. V was pared by 0 bases and J by 1 base, with 6 bases between. From germline, CDR1 is MNHEY and CDR2 SVGAGI. The CDR3 is made up of 14 amino acids. CDR3 in DNA: TGTGCCAGCAGTTACTCGAACGGGAACACTGAAGCTTTCTTT. As protein: CASSYSNGNTEAFF.

This clonotype appeared a few times. This chain uses TRBV25-1 with TRBJ1-2; no reliable D call. Germline V gives CDR1 MGHDK, CDR2 SYGVNS. The CDR3 extends over 13 amino acids. Trimming removed 3 bases at V and 8 bases at J, with 13 bases between. The CDR3 region is CASSETGYRGYTF. CDR3 sequence (DNA): TGTGCCAGCAGTGAGACGGGATATAGGGGCTACACCTTC.

This clonotype appeared a few times. The chain uses TRBV7-6 and TRBJ1-1; 11 positions match TRBD1. The J segment lost 3 bases and the V segment lost 3 bases, leaving 12 bases of the junction unmatched. From germline, CDR1 is SGHVS and CDR2 FNYEAQ. This CDR3 has 18 amino acids. The CDR3 spells CASSFTRGQGAKDTEAFF. In DNA, the CDR3 is TGTGCCAGCAGCTTCACAAGAGGACAGGGGGCGAAGGACACTGAAGCTTTCTTT. Full variable domain (outside the CDR3, taken from reference TRBV7-6 and TRBJ1-1): GAGVSQSPRYKVTKRGQDVALRCDPISGHVSLYWYRQALGQGPEFLTYFNYEAQQDKSGLPNDRFSAERPEGSISTLTIQRTEQRDSAMYRCASSFTRGQGAKDTEAFFGQGTRLTVV.

V is TRBV29-1 and J is TRBJ2-4, with D uncertain. The CDR3 has 12 residues. Germline lookup yields CDR1 SQVTM and CDR2 ANQGSEA. Deletions cut 5 bases from V and 0 bases from J, with 5 bases between. The CDR3 bases are TGCAGCGTTCGGGTAGCCAAAAACATTCAGTACTTC. Translated, it gives CSVRVAKNIQYF.

This clonotype showed up just a few times. The V and J genes are TRBV6-6 and TRBJ2-3; no clear D. This CDR3 is built from 13 residues. Trimming took 0 bases from V and 3 from J, leaving 4 bases between them. From germline, CDR1 is MNHNY and CDR2 SVGAGI (reference sequence). The CDR3, as DNA: TGTGCCAGCAGTTACTCGAATACAGATACGCAGTATTTT. The encoded protein is CASSYSNTDTQYF.

This clonotype was found a few times. The gene calls are TRBV6-2 or TRBV6-3 and TRBJ2-7; perhaps D is TRBD1 or TRBD2 (6 bases each). The germline gives CDR1 MNHEY, CDR2 SVGEGT. V was trimmed by 6 bases and J by 5 bases, leaving 20 bases between them. CDR3 length: 15 amino acids. CDR3 DNA: TGTGCCAGCAGCCGAGGGGGAGGCCTGCTCCACGAGCAGTACTTC. Translation: CASSRGGGLLHEQYF.

The genes are TRBV4-3 and TRBJ2-3; no firm D call. V was cut by 0 bases and J by 2 bases, with 12 bases left in between. CDR3 size: 16 residues. Germline V gives CDR1 LGHNA, CDR2 YSLEER. The CDR3 DNA reads as TGCGCCAGCAGCCAAGATCGGGCAGACCCCACAGATACGCAGTATTTT. This gives the protein CASSQDRADPTDTQYF.